This TCR beta chain was retrieved from a study of blood T cell repertoires in COVID-19. Method: immunoSEQ multiplex PCR; TCRdb's copy keeps in-frame clones and lacks some. The table includes 300,000 to 400,000 clones, around 90% detected once. The V gene's germline CDR1 is MDHEN and CDR2 SYDVKM. This CDR3 has 14 residues. Trimming removed 6 bases at V and 8 bases at J, with 14 bases between. The receptor comes from a man in his 60s who had recovered from COVID-19. The source material was PBMCs or T cells enriched from blood (not recorded which). The gene calls are TRBV28 and TRBJ1-6, with D hard to call. CDR3 loop: CASSLPRRDSPLHF. In nucleotides, the CDR3 is TGTGCCAGCAGCCTACCTAGGAGGGATTCACCCCTCCACTTT.